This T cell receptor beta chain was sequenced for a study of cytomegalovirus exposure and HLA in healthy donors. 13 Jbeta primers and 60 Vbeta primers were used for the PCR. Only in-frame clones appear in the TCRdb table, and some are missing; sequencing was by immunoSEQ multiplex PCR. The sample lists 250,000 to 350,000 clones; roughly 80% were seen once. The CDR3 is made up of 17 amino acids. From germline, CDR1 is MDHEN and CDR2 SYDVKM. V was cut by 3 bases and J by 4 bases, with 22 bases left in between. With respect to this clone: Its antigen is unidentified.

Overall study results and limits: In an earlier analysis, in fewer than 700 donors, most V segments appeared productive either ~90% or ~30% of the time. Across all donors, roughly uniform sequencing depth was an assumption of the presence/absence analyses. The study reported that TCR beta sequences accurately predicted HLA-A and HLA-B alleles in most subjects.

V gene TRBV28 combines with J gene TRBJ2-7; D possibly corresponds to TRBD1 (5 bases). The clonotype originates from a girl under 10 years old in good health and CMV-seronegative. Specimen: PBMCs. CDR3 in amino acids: CASSLHEQGLQRYEQYF. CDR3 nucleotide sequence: TGTGCCAGCAGTTTGCATGAGCAGGGTTTACAGCGTTACGAGCAGTACTTC.